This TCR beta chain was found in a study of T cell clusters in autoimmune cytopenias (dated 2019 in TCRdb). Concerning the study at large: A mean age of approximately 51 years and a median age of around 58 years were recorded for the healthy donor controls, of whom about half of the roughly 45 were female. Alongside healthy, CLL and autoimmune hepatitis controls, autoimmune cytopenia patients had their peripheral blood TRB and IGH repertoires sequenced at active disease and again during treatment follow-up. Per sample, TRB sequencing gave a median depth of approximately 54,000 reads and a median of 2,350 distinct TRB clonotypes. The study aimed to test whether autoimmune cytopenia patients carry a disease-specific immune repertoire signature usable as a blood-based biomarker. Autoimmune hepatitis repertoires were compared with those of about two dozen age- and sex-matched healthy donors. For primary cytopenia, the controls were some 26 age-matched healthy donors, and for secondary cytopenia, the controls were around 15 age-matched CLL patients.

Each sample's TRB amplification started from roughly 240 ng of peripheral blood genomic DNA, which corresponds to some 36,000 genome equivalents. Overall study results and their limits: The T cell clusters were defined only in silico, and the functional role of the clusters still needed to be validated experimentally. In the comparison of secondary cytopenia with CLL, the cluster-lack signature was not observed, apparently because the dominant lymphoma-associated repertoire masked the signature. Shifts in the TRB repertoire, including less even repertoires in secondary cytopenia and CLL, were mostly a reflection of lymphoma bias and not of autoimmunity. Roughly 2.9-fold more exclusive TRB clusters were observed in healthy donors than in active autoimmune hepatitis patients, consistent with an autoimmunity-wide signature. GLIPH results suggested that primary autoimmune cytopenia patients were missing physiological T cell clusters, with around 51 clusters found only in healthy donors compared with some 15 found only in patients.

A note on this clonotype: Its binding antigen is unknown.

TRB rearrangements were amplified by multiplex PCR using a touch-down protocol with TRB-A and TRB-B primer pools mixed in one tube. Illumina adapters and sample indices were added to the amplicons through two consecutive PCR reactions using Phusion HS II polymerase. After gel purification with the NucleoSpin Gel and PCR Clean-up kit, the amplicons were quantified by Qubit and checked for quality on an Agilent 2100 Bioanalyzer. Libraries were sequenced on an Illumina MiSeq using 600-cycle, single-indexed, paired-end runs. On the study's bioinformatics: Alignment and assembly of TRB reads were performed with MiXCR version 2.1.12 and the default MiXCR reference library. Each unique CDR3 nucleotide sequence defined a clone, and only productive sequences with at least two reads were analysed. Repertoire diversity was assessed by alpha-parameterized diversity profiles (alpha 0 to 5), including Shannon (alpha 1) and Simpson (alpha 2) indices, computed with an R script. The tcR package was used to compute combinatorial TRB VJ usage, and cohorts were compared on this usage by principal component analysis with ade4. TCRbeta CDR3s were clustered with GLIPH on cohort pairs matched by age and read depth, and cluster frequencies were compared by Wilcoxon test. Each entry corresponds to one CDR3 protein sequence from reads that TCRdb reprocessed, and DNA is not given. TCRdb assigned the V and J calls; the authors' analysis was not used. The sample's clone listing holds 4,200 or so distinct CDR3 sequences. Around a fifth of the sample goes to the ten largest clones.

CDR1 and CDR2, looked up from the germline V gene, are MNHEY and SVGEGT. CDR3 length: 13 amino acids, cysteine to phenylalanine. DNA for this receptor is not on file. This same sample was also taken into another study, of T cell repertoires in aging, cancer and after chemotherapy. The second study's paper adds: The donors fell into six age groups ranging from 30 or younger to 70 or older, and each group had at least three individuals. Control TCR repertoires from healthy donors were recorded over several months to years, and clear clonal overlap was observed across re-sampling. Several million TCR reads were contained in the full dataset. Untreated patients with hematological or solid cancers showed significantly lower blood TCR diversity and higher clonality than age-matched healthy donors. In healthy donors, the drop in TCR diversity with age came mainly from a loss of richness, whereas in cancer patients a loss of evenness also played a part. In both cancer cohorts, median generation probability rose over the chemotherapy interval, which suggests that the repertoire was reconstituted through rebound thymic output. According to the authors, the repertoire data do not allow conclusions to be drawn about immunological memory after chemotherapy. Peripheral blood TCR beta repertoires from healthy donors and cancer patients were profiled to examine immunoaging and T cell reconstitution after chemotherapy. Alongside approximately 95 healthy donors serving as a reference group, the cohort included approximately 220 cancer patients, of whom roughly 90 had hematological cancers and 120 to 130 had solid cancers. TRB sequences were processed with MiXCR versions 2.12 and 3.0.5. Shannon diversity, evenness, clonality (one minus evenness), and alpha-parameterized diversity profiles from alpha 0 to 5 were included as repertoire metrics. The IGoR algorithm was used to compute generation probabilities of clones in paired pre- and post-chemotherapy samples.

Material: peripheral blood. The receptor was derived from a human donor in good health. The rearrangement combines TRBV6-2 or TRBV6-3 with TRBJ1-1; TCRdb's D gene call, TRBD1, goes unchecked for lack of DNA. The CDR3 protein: CASSVRGAGKAFF.